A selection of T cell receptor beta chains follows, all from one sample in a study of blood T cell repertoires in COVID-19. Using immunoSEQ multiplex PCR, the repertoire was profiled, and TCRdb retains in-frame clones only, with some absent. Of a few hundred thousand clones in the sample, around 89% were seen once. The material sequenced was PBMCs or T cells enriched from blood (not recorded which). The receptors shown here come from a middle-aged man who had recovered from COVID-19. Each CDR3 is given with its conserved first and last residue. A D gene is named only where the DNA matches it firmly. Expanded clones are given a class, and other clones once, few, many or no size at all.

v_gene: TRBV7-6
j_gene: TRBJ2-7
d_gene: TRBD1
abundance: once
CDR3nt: TGTGCCAGCAGCGCCGGACAGGGTCGATACGAGCAGTACTTC
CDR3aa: CASSAGQGRYEQYF

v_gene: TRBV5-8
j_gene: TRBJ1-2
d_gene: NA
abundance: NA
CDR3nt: TGTGCCAGCAGCTTTGCGGGGGGATGGGCGTCTAACTATGGCTACACCTTC
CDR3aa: CASSFAGGWASNYGYTF

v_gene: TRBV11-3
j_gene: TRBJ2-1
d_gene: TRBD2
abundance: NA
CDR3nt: TGTGCCAGCAGCCCTGGACTAGCGGGGGGAGAGCAGTTCTTC
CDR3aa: CASSPGLAGGEQFF

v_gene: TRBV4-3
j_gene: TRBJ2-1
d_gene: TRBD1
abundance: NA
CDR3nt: TGCGCCAGCAGCACCGACAGGGGACGAGGCTCCTACAATGAGCAGTTCTTC
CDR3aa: CASSTDRGRGSYNEQFF

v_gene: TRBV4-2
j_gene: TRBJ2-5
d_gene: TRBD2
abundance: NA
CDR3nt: TGTGCCAGCAGCCAAGATTACCTAGCGGGGGGGCCCAACCAAGAGACCCAGTACTTC
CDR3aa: CASSQDYLAGGPNQETQYF

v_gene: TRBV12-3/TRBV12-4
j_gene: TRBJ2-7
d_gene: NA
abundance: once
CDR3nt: TGTGCCAGCAGTACGACAGGCTACGAGCAGTACTTC
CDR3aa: CASSTTGYEQYF

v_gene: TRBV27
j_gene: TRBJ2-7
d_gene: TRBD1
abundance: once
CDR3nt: TGTGCCAGCAGTTCACTCGCCGGGACAGGGAAGATTGAGCAGTACTTC
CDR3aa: CASSSLAGTGKIEQYF

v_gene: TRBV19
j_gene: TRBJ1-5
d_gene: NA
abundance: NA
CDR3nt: TGTGCCAGTAGTATCATTAGTCGCAATCAGCCCCAGCATTTT
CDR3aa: CASSIISRNQPQHF

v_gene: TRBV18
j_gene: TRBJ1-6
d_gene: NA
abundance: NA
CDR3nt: TGTGCCAGCTCACCACTATCCGGGGGGCAGGGCAGCAATTCACCCCTCCACTTT
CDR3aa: CASSPLSGGQGSNSPLHF

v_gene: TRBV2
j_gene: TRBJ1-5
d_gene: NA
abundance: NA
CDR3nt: TGTGCCAGCAGTGATTCAGGGGTGGGCAATCAGCCCCAGCATTTT
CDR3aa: CASSDSGVGNQPQHF

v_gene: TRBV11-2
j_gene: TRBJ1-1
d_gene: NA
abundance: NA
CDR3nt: TGTGCCAGCAGCTTAAATTTATACGGGGGCACTGAAGCTTTCTTT
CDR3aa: CASSLNLYGGTEAFF

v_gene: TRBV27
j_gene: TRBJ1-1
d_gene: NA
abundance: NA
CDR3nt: TGTGCCAGCAAACCTATGCGGGGAATCGCTGAAGCTTTCTTT
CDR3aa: CASKPMRGIAEAFF

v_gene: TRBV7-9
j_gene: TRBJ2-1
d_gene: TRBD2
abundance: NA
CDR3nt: TGTGCCAGCAGCCCACTTAGAGGGACTAGCGGAGACAATGAGCAGTTCTTC
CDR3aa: CASSPLRGTSGDNEQFF

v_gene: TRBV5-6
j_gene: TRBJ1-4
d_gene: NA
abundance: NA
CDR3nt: TGTGCCAGCAGCTCACAGGCCTCTAATGAAAAACTGTTTTTT
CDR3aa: CASSSQASNEKLFF

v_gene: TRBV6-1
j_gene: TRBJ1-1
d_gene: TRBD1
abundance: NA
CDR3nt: TGTGCCAGCAGTGAGCGGGACAGGGCTCTGGCTGAAGCTTTCTTT
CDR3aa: CASSERDRALAEAFF

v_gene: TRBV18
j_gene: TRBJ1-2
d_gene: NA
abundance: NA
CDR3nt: TGTGCCAGCTCACCTAGACAGTATGACTATGGCTACACCTTC
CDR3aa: CASSPRQYDYGYTF

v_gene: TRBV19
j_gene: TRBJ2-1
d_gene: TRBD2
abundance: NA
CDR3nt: TGTGCCAGTAGTACCGAAACGCTAGCGGCCTTCTACAATGAGCAGTTCTTC
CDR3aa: CASSTETLAAFYNEQFF

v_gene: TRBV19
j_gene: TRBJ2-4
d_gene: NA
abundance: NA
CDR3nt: TGTGCCAGTAGTATATCCGTGAGTCAAAACATTCAGTACTTC
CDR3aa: CASSISVSQNIQYF

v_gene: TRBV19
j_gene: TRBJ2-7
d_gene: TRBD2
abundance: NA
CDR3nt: TGTGCCAGTAGTCGGGTAGCGGGGTCTTACGAGCAGTACTTC
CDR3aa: CASSRVAGSYEQYF

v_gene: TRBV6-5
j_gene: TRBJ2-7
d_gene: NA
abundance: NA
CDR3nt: TGTGCCAGCAGTTACTCTTCCAGCTACGAGCAGTACTTC
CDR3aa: CASSYSSSYEQYF

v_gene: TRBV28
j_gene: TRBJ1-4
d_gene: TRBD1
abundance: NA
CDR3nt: TGTGCCAGCAGTTTGGACAGGGAGTGGGATGAAAAACTGTTTTTT
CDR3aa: CASSLDREWDEKLFF

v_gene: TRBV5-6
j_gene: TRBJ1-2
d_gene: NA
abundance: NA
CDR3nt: TGTGCCAGCAGCTTTCGACAGGGCTACACCTTC
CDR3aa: CASSFRQGYTF

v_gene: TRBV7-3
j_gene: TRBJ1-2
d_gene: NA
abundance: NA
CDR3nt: TGTGCCAGCAGCCCTCCCAGGGTCGGAGGCTACACCTTC
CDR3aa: CASSPPRVGGYTF

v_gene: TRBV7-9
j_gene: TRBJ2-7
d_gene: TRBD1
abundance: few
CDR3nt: TGTGCCAGCAGCGACGGACAGGGGGTAGACCCCCTTAAGTACTACGAGCAGTACTTC
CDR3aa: CASSDGQGVDPLKYYEQYF

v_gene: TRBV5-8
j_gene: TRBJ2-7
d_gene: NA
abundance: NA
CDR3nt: TGTGCCAGCAGCTTGGTAGTTTCCACCTTTCTGGACGAGCAGTACTTC
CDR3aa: CASSLVVSTFLDEQYF

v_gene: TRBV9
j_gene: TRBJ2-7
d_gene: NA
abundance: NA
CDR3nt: TGTGCCAGCAGCGTAGGGGCTGCGAGAACCTACGAGCAGTACTTC
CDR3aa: CASSVGAARTYEQYF

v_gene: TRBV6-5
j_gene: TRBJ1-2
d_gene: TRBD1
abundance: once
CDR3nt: TGTGCCAGCAGACCGGGGGGGGACAGCTATGGCTACACCTTC
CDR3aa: CASRPGGDSYGYTF

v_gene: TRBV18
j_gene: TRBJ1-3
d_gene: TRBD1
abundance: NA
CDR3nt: TGTGCCAGCTCACCCGCCAGGGGGTCGAGGTCAGGAAACACCATATATTTT
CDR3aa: CASSPARGSRSGNTIYF

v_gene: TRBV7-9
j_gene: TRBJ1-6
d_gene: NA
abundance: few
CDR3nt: TGTGCCAGCAGCTCCCCGTGGACAGATAATTCACCCCTCCACTTT
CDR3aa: CASSSPWTDNSPLHF

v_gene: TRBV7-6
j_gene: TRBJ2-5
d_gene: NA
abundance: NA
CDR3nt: TGTGCCAGCAGCTTAGAACCGGCAGGGGAGACCCAGTACTTC
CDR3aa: CASSLEPAGETQYF

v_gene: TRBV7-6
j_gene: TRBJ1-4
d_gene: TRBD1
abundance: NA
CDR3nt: TGTGCCAGCAGCTTCAGGGACAGTCCTAATGAAAAACTGTTTTTT
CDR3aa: CASSFRDSPNEKLFF

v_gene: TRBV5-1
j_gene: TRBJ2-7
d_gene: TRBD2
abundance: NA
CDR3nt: TGCGCCAGCAGCTTGGGCCGGGTTCTCCGGGGGGGGGACCCCTACGAGCAGTACTTC
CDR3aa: CASSLGRVLRGGDPYEQYF

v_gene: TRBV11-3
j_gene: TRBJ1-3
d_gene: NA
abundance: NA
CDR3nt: TGTGCCAGCAGCTCCAGGTCTCGGGGATCGGACACCATATATTTT
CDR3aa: CASSSRSRGSDTIYF

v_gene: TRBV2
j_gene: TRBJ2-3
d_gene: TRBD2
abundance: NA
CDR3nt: TGTGCCAGCAGCGGACTAGCGGGGACAGATACGCAGTATTTT
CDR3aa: CASSGLAGTDTQYF

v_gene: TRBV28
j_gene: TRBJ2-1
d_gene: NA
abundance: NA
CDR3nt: TGTGCCAGCAGCCCTGGTGGAGTGGATGAGCAGTTCTTC
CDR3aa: CASSPGGVDEQFF

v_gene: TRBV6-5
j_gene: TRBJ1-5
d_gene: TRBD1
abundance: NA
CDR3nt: TGTGCCAGCAGATTAACGGGACAGGGGTATCAGCCCCAGCATTTT
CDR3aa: CASRLTGQGYQPQHF

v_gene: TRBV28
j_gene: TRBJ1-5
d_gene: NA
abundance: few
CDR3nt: TGTGCCAGCAGTTTCCCTTCAGATCAGCCCCAGCATTTT
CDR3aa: CASSFPSDQPQHF

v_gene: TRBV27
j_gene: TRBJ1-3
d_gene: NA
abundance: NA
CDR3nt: TGTGCCAGCAGTGTCCTGCCAGGCTCTGGAAACACCATATATTTT
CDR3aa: CASSVLPGSGNTIYF

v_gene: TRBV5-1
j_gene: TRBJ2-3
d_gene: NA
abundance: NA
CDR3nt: TGCGCCAGCAGCGAGGCGATCACAGATACGCAGTATTTT
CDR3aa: CASSEAITDTQYF

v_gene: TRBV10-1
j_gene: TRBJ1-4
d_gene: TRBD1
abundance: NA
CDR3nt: TGCGCCAGGCAGACAGGGGAGGGTGAAAAACTGTTTTTT
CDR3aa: CARQTGEGEKLFF

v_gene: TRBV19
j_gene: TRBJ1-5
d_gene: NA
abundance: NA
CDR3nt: TGTGCCAGTAGGCGGATAGAGAGCAATCAGCCCCAGCATTTT
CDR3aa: CASRRIESNQPQHF

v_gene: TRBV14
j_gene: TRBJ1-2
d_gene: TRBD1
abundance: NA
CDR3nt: TGTGCCAGCAGCCCCTTGACAGGGTATGGCTACACCTTC
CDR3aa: CASSPLTGYGYTF

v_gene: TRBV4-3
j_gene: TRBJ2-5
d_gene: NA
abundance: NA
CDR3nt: TGCGCCAGCAGCCCTCGTAGGGGAAAAGAGACCCAGTACTTC
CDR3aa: CASSPRRGKETQYF

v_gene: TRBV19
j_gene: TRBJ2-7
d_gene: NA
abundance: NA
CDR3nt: TGTGCCAGTAGTATTGGCGCGGGGTTGAGCTCCTACGAGCAGTACTTC
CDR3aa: CASSIGAGLSSYEQYF

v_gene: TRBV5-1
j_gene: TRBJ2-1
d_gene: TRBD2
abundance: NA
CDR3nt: TGCGCCAGCAGCCCATCCAAACTAGCGGGACCTCTTGACGAGCAGTTCTTC
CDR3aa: CASSPSKLAGPLDEQFF

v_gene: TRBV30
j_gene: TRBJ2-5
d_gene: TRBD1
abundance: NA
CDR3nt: TGTGCCTGGAGTGTAGGGACAGGGAGGGGACAAGAGACCCAGTACTTC
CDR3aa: CAWSVGTGRGQETQYF

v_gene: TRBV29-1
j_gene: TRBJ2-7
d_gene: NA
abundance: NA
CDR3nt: TGCAGCGTTGCGGCTAAGGGGACATTCTACGAGCAGTACTTC
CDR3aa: CSVAAKGTFYEQYF

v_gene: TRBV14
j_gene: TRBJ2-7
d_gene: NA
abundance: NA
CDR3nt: TGTGCCAGCAGCCCACTGCGGGCGGCTATGAGCTCCTACGAGCAGTACTTC
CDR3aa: CASSPLRAAMSSYEQYF

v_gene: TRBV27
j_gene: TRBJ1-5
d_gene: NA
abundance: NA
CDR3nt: TGTGCCAGCAGTCGTGGACAGATAAATCAGCCCCAGCATTTT
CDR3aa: CASSRGQINQPQHF

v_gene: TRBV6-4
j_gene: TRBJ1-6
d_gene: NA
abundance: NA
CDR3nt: TGTGCCAGCAGTGACCCCCCGCGGACAGAAAATTCACCCCTCCACTTT
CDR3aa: CASSDPPRTENSPLHF

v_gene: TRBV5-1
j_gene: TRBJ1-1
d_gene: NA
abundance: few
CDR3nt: TGCGCCAGCAGCTTGAGAGGGGGAACTGAAGCTTTCTTT
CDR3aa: CASSLRGGTEAFF

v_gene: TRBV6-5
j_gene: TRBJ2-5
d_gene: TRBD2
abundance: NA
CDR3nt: TGTGCCAGCATTAGAGGGACTAGCGGGCAAGAGACCCAGTACTTC
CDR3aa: CASIRGTSGQETQYF

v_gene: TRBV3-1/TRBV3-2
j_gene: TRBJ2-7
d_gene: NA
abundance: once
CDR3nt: TGTGCCAGCAGCCCACCTAGCAGCCGAGGGCACTACGAGCAGTACTTC
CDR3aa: CASSPPSSRGHYEQYF

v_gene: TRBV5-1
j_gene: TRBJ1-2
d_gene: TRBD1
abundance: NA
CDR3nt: TGCGCCAGCAGCCTTGGGACAGGGGTTTATGGCTACACCTTC
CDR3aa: CASSLGTGVYGYTF

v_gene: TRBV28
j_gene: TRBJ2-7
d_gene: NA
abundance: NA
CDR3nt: TGTGCCAGCAGTTTTTCGATCGGGGGAAAATACGAGCAGTACTTC
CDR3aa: CASSFSIGGKYEQYF